The 8 T cell receptor beta chains given below trace back to one sample, sequenced in a study of T cells in women clearing cervical HPV infection (dated by TCRdb to 2017 to 2018). Library generation was performed with the immunoSEQ multiplex PCR assay. TCRdb's version of the immuneACCESS table is confined to in-frame rearrangements and falls short of the full clone set. An unresolved V gene accounts for under half of the shortfall where checked; the remainder is of unknown origin. This sample's listing comprises tens of thousands of clones. The ten biggest clones cover 12% of the sample. Material for sequencing was blood buffy coat. The source is a woman aged 18 to 75 with a cervical HPV16 infection that either progressed to CIN3+ or cleared (not recorded which).

Regarding this clone: Read coverage stops 3 residues before the CDR3 terminus; the germline J gene supplies the remainder. The sample holds other DNA sequences that translate to the same CDR3. The chain is built from TRBV5-1 and TRBJ2-5, with D unresolved. The CDR3 is made up of 14 amino acids. The germline V gene has CDR1 SGHRS and CDR2 YFSETQ. V was pared by 0 bases and J by 2 bases, with 8 bases between. The covered CDR3 bases are TGCGCCAGCAGCTTGGTATCCAGTCAAGAGACC. Protein product: CASSLVSSQET. The entire CDR3 reads CASSLVSSQETQYF.

CDR3 DNA, as far as it was read: TGCGCCAGCAGCCAAGTTAGTGGCGGGAGGGGCACAGATACG. Amino acids: CASSQVSGGRGTDT. The entire CDR3 is CASSQVSGGRGTDTQYF. The chain recombines TRBV4-1 with TRBJ2-3; 9 positions agree with TRBD2. The CDR3 goes on 3 residues after the read ends, and that part is filled in from the germline J gene. The CDR3 has 17 amino acids. Unmatched junction bases numbered 6, after V lost 1 base and J lost 1 base. Germline CDR1 reads MGHRA; CDR2 reads YSYEKL.

The CDR3 here is CASSSRRDRVDDGYTF. The sequenced part of the CDR3 DNA is TGTGCCAGCAGCTCCCGGAGGGACAGGGTCGACGATGGC. The chain combines TRBV5-4 with TRBJ1-2; 9 bases are shared with TRBD1. The CDR3 end lies 3 residues beyond the end of the read and is filled in from the germline J gene. Germline-derived CDR1 and CDR2 are SGHNT and YYREEE (reference sequence). This CDR3 is built from 16 residues. The V segment lost 3 bases and the J segment 6 bases; nucleotides outside the gene matches: 12.

The CDR3 DNA, read in part, is TGTGCCAGCTCACCACTGGGGACAGTGGACACTGAA. This gives the protein CASSPLGTVDTE. The full CDR3 is CASSPLGTVDTEAFF. The rearrangement joins TRBV18 to TRBJ1-1; 7 positions match TRBD1. With the read ending 3 residues before the CDR3 end, the germline J gene is used to fill in that end. CDR1 and CDR2 from the germline V gene are KGHSH and LQKENI. V dropped 1 base and J dropped 3; count of bases not matched to a gene: 5. This CDR3 has 15 residues. Full variable domain (missing parts from reference TRBV18 and TRBJ1-1): NAGVMQNPRHLVRRRGQEARLRCSPMKGHSHVYWYRQLPEEGLKFMVYLQKENIIDESGMPKERFSAEFPKEGPSILRIQQVVRGDSAAYFCASSPLGTVDTEAFFGQGTRLTVV.

With respect to this clone: The read finishes 3 residues shy of the CDR3 end, and the germline J gene is used to complete it. The chain couples TRBV20-1 to TRBJ2-3, with 9 bases identical to TRBD2. The CDR3 spans 14 residues. The germline CDR1 and CDR2 sequences are DFQATT and SNEGSKA (reference sequence). The sequenced part of the CDR3 DNA is TGCAGTGCTGCGAAAGGGGGCGGGGGGGAGACG. Translation: CSAAKGGGGET. The full CDR3 is CSAAKGGGGETQYF.

Comments on this clone: The CDR3 end falls 3 residues outside the read, so it is completed with the germline J gene. The chain links TRBV20-1 to TRBJ2-3; 7 bases align to TRBD1. The CDR3 totals 13 residues. V lost 5 bases, J lost 2 bases, and 4 bases stayed unmatched. Germline V lookup: CDR1 DFQATT, CDR2 SNEGSKA (reference sequence). CDR3 loop: CSAYRGTTDTQYF. The DNA read from the CDR3 is TGCAGTGCTTACAGGGGAACCACAGATACG.

Details on this clone: The CDR3 end falls 3 residues outside the read, so it is completed with the germline J gene. This rearrangement joins TRBV7-9 to TRBJ1-5; 7 bases line up with TRBD1. V shed 2 bases, J shed 2 bases, and the junction held 3 bases outside the gene matches. Germline CDR1 SEHNR, CDR2 FQNEAQ (reference sequence). The CDR3 spans 15 residues. This CDR3 reads CASSLSGQGNQPQHF. The CDR3 DNA, read in part, is TGTGCCAGCAGCTTATCAGGACAGGGCAATCAGCCC. Looking up the rest from reference TRBV7-9 and TRBJ1-5 gives the full variable domain: DTGVSQNPRHKITKRGQNVTFRCDPISEHNRLYWYRQTLGQGPEFLTYFQNEAQLEKSRLLSDRFSAERPKGSFSTLEIQRTEQGDSAMYLCASSLSGQGNQPQHFGDGTRLSIL.

Points on this clone: Read sequence stops 3 residues before the CDR3 end, and the germline J gene provides the missing end. The V call is TRBV6-2 or TRBV6-3, the J call TRBJ1-5; 7 bases are shared with TRBD1. Germline CDR1 reads MNHEY; CDR2 reads SVGEGT. The CDR3 consists of 15 residues. V lost 7 bases to trimming and J lost 4 bases; unmatched junction nucleotides: 10. The DNA read from the CDR3 is TGTGCCAGCACCAAAGATCCAGGGGGAAATCAGCCC. This codes for CASTKDPGGNQP. The entire CDR3 protein is CASTKDPGGNQPQHF.